A selection of T cell receptor beta chains follows, all from one sample in a study of shared clonotypes between healthy human individuals. Libraries were prepared by immunoSEQ multiplex PCR; TCRdb keeps only in-frame clonotypes and omits some of them. The sample carries about 820,000 clones, around 92% recorded once. Specimen: naive CD8+ T cells sorted from blood. These receptors came from a man under 40 in good health. The CDR3 runs from the conserved cysteine through the conserved F or W. Each record gives: clone size, V gene, D gene, CDR3 length, J gene, CDR3 protein, CDR3 DNA. D genes are given only for firm matches. Where a row states a size, it is once, few, many or the class of an expanded clone; other rows omit it.

.,TRBV13,.,15,TRBJ2-7,CASSPRDGDPYEQYF,TGTGCCAGCAGCCCCCGGGACGGCGACCCCTACGAGCAGTACTTC
.,TRBV13,.,14,TRBJ2-1,CASSTGGPYNEQFF,TGTGCCAGCAGCACAGGTGGTCCCTACAATGAGCAGTTCTTC
.,TRBV7-6,.,19,TRBJ2-2,CASSFHLRGNSRRTGELFF,TGTGCCAGCAGCTTTCATTTAAGGGGAAACTCCCGGCGCACCGGGGAGCTGTTTTTT
.,TRBV4-1,TRBD1,16,TRBJ2-7,CASSQEHLGQAYEQYF,TGCGCCAGCAGCCAGGAACACTTGGGACAGGCCTACGAGCAGTACTTC
.,TRBV5-5,.,14,TRBJ2-7,CASSLYGGVYEQYF,TGTGCCAGCAGCTTATATGGGGGTGTCTACGAGCAGTACTTC
.,TRBV7-9,.,17,TRBJ2-6,CASSPRGLLAGANVLTF,TGTGCCAGCAGCCCCCGTGGATTATTAGCTGGGGCCAACGTCCTGACTTTC
.,TRBV5-6,TRBD1,16,TRBJ2-7,CASSSEWVGQAYEQYF,TGTGCCAGCAGCTCCGAATGGGTCGGACAGGCCTACGAGCAGTACTTC
.,TRBV5-6,TRBD2,16,TRBJ2-7,CASSLGASGRSYEQYF,TGTGCCAGCAGCTTGGGCGCTAGCGGGAGAAGCTACGAGCAGTACTTC
once,TRBV5-4,TRBD2,18,TRBJ2-3,CASSLYSGGAGLTDTQYF,TGTGCCAGCAGTTTGTACTCGGGGGGAGCGGGTCTCACAGATACGCAGTATTTT
.,TRBV6-5,.,16,TRBJ2-2,CASSYRVAQNTGELFF,TGTGCCAGCAGTTACAGGGTAGCCCAGAACACCGGGGAGCTGTTTTTT
few,TRBV28,.,16,TRBJ2-5,CASSFRTGTLQETQYF,TGTGCCAGCAGTTTCCGTACCGGGACACTCCAAGAGACCCAGTACTTC
.,TRBV27,.,15,TRBJ1-2,CASSPTTGTPNGYTF,TGTGCCAGCAGTCCAACCACCGGGACACCAAATGGCTACACCTTC
.,TRBV28,.,12,TRBJ2-3,CASSFNTDTQYF,TGTGCCAGCAGTTTCAACACAGATACGCAGTATTTT
.,TRBV11-2,.,15,TRBJ2-7,CASSLVMDSSYEQYF,TGTGCCAGCAGCTTAGTAATGGACAGCTCCTACGAGCAGTACTTC
.,TRBV14,.,15,TRBJ2-7,CASSPRDFNFHEQYF,TGTGCCAGCAGCCCCCGGGACTTTAACTTCCACGAGCAGTACTTC
.,TRBV4-3,TRBD2,21,TRBJ2-7,CASSQETRTGTSGRAPYEQYF,TGCGCCAGCAGCCAAGAAACAAGGACCGGGACTAGCGGGAGGGCCCCCTACGAGCAGTACTTC
few,TRBV11-3,.,13,TRBJ2-7,CASSSSQGYEQYF,TGTGCCAGCAGCTCGTCTCAGGGCTACGAGCAGTACTTC
.,TRBV5-1,TRBD2,16,TRBJ2-5,CASTTRTSGRRETQYF,TGCGCCAGCACAACGAGGACTAGCGGGAGGAGGGAGACCCAGTACTTC
.,TRBV5-4,.,15,TRBJ2-7,CASSPLDRIGYEQYF,TGTGCCAGCAGCCCACTGGACAGAATCGGGTACGAGCAGTACTTC
.,TRBV4-3,.,17,TRBJ1-4,CASSQDPQQATNEKLFF,TGCGCCAGCAGCCAAGATCCCCAGCAAGCCACTAATGAAAAACTGTTTTTT
.,TRBV19,TRBD2,15,TRBJ2-3,CASSMSGSKTDTQYF,TGTGCCAGTAGTATGAGCGGGAGTAAGACAGATACGCAGTATTTT
once,TRBV7-6,TRBD2,16,TRBJ2-3,CASSRGLAGRRDTQYF,TGTGCCAGCAGCCGGGGACTAGCGGGACGTAGGGATACGCAGTATTTT
.,TRBV29-1,TRBD2,14,TRBJ2-2,CSVAGSTNTGELFF,TGCAGCGTAGCGGGGTCCACGAACACCGGGGAGCTGTTTTTT
.,TRBV25-1,TRBD2,14,TRBJ2-1,CASRTSGVYNEQFF,TGTGCCAGCAGAACTAGCGGGGTTTACAATGAGCAGTTCTTC
.,TRBV6-5,TRBD1,14,TRBJ1-2,CASSLYGQGVGYTF,TGTGCCAGCAGTCTCTACGGACAGGGGGTTGGCTACACCTTC
.,TRBV6-1,.,16,TRBJ1-5,CASSEFMGSGNQPQHF,TGTGCCAGCAGTGAATTTATGGGGTCAGGCAATCAGCCCCAGCATTTT
.,TRBV5-1,.,14,TRBJ2-3,CASSLWVGTDTQYF,TGCGCCAGCAGCTTGTGGGTGGGCACAGATACGCAGTATTTT
once,TRBV23-1,.,16,TRBJ2-7,CASSQSVVADSYEQYF,TGCGCCAGCAGTCAATCTGTGGTAGCGGACTCCTACGAGCAGTACTTC
.,TRBV2,.,13,TRBJ2-1,CASSSGTYNEQFF,TGTGCCAGCAGTTCGGGTACTTACAATGAGCAGTTCTTC
once,TRBV2,.,10,TRBJ2-7,CASRKSEQYF,TGTGCCAGCAGAAAGAGCGAGCAGTACTTC
once,TRBV5-4,TRBD1,15,TRBJ2-1,CASSLVDRGYNEQFF,TGTGCCAGCAGCTTGGTGGACAGGGGGTACAATGAGCAGTTCTTC
.,TRBV15,TRBD1,14,TRBJ1-4,CATSGGQLNEKLFF,TGTGCCACCTCCGGGGGACAGCTTAATGAAAAACTGTTTTTT
.,TRBV13,.,12,TRBJ2-7,CASSSDMHEQYF,TGTGCCAGCAGCTCAGACATGCACGAGCAGTACTTC
.,TRBV29-1,TRBD2,15,TRBJ2-2,CSVEGVAGDTGELFF,TGCAGCGTTGAAGGGGTAGCGGGAGACACCGGGGAGCTGTTTTTT
.,TRBV7-9,.,11,TRBJ2-5,CASSSGKTQYF,TGTGCCAGCAGCTCCGGAAAGACCCAGTACTTC
.,TRBV6-5,.,14,TRBJ2-1,CASSYSPGGDEQFF,TGTGCCAGCAGTTACTCGCCGGGGGGCGATGAGCAGTTCTTC
.,TRBV5-4,.,12,TRBJ1-2,CASREDTYGYTF,TGTGCCAGCAGGGAGGACACCTATGGCTACACCTTC
.,TRBV23-1,TRBD1,16,TRBJ1-5,CASSHPTGTGDQPQHF,TGCGCCAGCAGTCACCCGACAGGGACAGGGGATCAGCCCCAGCATTTT
.,TRBV7-9,.,13,TRBJ2-5,CASSQGIEETQYF,TGTGCCAGCAGCCAGGGGATAGAAGAGACCCAGTACTTC
once,TRBV11-2,TRBD2,17,TRBJ2-1,CASSHGTSGISYNEQFF,TGTGCCAGCAGCCACGGGACTAGCGGGATCTCCTACAATGAGCAGTTCTTC
.,TRBV4-3,.,14,TRBJ2-5,CASSQVNGEETQYF,TGCGCCAGCAGCCAAGTAAACGGGGAAGAGACCCAGTACTTC
.,TRBV19,TRBD1,15,TRBJ2-3,CASRRGQGGTDTQYF,TGTGCCAGTAGACGGGGACAGGGGGGCACAGATACGCAGTATTTT
.,TRBV7-3,.,13,TRBJ1-1,CASSFSPNTEAFF,TGTGCCAGCAGCTTCTCACCGAACACTGAAGCTTTCTTT
.,TRBV10-3,TRBD1,17,TRBJ2-2,CAISTPGQGSRTGELFF,TGTGCCATCAGTACTCCGGGACAGGGGTCAAGGACCGGGGAGCTGTTTTTT
.,TRBV11-3,.,13,TRBJ2-2,CASSLEPSGELFF,TGTGCCAGCAGCTTAGAGCCGTCCGGGGAGCTGTTTTTT
.,TRBV6-5,.,11,TRBJ2-7,CASSGFYEQYF,TGTGCCAGCAGTGGGTTTTACGAGCAGTACTTC
.,TRBV7-9,.,15,TRBJ1-1,CASSSNRAMNTEAFF,TGTGCCAGCAGCTCAAACAGGGCCATGAACACTGAAGCTTTCTTT
.,TRBV7-2,TRBD2,14,TRBJ2-4,CASSLASGSDIQYF,TGTGCCAGCAGCTTAGCAAGCGGGAGTGACATTCAGTACTTC
.,TRBV4-1,.,15,TRBJ2-5,CASSQELASQETQYF,TGCGCCAGCAGCCAAGAATTGGCTTCTCAAGAGACCCAGTACTTC